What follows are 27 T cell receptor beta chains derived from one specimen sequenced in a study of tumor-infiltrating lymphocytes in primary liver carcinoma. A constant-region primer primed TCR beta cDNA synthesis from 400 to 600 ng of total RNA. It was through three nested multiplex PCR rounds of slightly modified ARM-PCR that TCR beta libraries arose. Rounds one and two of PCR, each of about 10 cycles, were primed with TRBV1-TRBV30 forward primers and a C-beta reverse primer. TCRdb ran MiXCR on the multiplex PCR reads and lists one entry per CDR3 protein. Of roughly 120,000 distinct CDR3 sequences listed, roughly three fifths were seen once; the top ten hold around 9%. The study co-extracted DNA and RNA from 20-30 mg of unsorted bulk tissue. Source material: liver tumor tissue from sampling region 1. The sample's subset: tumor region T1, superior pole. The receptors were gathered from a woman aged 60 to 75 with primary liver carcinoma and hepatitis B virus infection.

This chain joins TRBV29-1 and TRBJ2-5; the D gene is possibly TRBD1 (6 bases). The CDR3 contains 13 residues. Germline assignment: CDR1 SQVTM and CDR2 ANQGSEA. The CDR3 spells CSAGWGQEETQYF. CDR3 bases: TGCAGTGCCGGGTGGGGGCAGGAAGAGACCCAGTACTTC.

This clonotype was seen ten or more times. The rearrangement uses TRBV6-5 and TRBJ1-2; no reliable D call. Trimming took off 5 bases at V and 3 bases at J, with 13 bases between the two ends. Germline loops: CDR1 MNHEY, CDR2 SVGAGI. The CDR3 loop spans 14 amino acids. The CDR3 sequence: CASSVTRADYGYTF. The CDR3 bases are TGTGCCAGCAGTGTCACACGGGCGGACTATGGCTACACCTTC.

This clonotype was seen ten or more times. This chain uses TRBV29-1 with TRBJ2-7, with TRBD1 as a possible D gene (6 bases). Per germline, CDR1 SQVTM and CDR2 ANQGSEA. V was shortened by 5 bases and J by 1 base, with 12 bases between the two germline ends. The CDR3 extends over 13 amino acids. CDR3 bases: TGCAGCGTTTGGGACATGTCGTCCTACGAGCAGTACTTC. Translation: CSVWDMSSYEQYF.

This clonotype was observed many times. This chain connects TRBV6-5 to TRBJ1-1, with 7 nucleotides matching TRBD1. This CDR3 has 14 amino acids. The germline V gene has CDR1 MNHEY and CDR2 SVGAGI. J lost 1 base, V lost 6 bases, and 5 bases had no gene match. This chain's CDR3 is CASSTGTANTEAFF. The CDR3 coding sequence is TGTGCCAGCAGCACCGGGACAGCGAACACTGAAGCTTTCTTT.

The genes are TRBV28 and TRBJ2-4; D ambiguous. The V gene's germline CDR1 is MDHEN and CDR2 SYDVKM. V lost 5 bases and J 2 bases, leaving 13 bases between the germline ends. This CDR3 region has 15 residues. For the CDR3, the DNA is TGTGCCAGCAGTCCCCCCAATATCCCCAAAAACATTCAGTACTTC. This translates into CASSPPNIPKNIQYF.

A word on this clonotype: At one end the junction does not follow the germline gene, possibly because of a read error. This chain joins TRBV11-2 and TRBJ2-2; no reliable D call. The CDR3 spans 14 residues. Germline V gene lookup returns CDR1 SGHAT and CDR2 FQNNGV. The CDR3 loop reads CASSTTVGTGDLFF. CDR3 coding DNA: TGTGCCAGCAGCACAACAGTGGGCACTGGGGATCTGTTTTTT.

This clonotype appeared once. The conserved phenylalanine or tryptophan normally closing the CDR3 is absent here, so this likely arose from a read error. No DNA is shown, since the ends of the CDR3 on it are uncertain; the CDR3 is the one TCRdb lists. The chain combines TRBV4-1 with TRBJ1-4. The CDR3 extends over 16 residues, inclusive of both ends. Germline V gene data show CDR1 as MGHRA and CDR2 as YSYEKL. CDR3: CASSQGHWSLSEKPFL.

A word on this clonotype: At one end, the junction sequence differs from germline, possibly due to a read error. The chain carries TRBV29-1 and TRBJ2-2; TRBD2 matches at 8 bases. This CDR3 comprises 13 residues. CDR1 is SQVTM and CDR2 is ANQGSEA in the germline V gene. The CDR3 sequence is CSVTGHSGGGLLF. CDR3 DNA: TGCAGCGTCACGGGGCACTCGGGCGGGGGGCTGCTCTTT.

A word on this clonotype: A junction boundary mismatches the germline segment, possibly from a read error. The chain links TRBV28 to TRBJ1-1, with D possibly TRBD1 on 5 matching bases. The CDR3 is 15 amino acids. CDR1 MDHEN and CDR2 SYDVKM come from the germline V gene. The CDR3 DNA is TGTGCCAGCGGGGCGTCGCTCGACCAGGGCACTGGAGCTTTCTTT. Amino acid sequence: CASGASLDQGTGAFF.

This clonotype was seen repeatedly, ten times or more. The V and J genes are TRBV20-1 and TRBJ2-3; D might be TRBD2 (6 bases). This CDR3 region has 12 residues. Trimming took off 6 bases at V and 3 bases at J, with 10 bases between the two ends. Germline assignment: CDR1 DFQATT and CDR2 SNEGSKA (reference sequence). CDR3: CSASAGTDTQYF. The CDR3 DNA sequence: TGCAGTGCCTCGGCGGGAACAGATACGCAGTATTTT.

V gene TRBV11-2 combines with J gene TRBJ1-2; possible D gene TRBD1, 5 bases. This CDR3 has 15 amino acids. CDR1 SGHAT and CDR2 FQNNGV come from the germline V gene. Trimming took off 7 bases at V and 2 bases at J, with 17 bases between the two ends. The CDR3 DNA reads TGTGCCAGCACCTCACCCGCGACAGACAACTATGGCTACACCTTC. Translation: CASTSPATDNYGYTF.

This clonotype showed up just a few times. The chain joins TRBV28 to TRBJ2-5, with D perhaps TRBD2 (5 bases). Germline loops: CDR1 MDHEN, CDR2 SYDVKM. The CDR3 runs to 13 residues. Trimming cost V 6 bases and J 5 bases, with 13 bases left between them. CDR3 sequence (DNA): TGTGCCAGCAGGAAGTGGGAGTCGGAGACCCAGTACTTC. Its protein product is CASRKWESETQYF. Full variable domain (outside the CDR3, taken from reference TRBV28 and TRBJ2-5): DVKVTQSSRYLVKRTGEKVFLECVQDMDHENMFWYRQDPGLGLRLIYFSYDVKMKEKGDIPEGYSVSREKKERFSLILESASTNQTSMYLCASRKWESETQYFGPGTRLLVL.

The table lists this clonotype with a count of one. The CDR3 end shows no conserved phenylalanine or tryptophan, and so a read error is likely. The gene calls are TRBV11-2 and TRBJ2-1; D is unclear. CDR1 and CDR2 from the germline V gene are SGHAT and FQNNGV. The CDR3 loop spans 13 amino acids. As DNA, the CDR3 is TGTGCCGGCAGCTTAAGAAGGTACAATGAGCAGTTCTCC. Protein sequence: CAGSLRRYNEQFS.

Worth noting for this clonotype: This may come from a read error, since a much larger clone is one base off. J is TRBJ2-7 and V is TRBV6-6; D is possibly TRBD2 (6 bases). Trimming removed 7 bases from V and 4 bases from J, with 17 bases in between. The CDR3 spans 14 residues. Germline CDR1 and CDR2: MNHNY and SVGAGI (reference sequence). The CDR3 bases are TGTGCCAGCACCTTGACTAGAGGAGCGTACGAGCAGTACTTC. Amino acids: CASTLTRGAYEQYF.

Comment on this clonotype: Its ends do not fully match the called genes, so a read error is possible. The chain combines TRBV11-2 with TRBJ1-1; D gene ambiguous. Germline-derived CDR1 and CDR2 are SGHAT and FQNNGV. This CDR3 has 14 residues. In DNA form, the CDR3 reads TGTGCCAGCAGCTTATCCCGGACTGACACTGAGGCTTTCTTT. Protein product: CASSLSRTDTEAFF.

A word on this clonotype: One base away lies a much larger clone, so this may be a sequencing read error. DNA of the CDR3: TGTGCCAGCAGCTTATCCCTACTAGCGGGAGGCGAATACAATGGGCAGTTCTTC. Amino acids: CASSLSLLAGGEYNGQFF. This rearrangement joins TRBV13 to TRBJ2-1; 12 bases agree with TRBD2. Per germline, CDR1 PRHDT and CDR2 FYEKMQ (reference sequence). CDR3 length equals 18 residues.

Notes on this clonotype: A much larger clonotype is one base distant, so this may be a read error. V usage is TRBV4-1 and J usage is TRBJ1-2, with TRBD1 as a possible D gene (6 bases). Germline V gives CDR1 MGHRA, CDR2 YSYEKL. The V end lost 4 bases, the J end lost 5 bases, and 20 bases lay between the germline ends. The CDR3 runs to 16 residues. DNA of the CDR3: TGCGCCAGCAGCCCAACGCCCGGGAACAGGGCTTATGGCTACACCTTC. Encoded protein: CASSPTPGNRAYGYTF.

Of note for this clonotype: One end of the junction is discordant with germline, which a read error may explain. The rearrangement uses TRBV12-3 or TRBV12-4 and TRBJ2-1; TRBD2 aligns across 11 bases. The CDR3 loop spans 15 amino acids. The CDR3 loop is CASSGSGGGYNEQFF. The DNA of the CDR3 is TGTGCCAGCAGCGGTAGCGGGGGGGGCTACAATGAACAGTTCTTC.

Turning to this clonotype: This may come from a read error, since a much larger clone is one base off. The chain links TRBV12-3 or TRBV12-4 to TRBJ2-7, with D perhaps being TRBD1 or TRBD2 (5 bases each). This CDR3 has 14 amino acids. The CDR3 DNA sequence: TGTGCCAGCAGTCTCTGGGGGAGCTCCCACGAGCAGTGCTTC. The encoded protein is CASSLWGSSHEQCF.

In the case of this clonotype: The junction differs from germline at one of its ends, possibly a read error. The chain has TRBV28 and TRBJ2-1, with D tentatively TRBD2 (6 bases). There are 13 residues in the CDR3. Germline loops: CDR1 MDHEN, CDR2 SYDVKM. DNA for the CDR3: TGTGCCAGTAGCGGTAGCTCCTACAATGGGCAGTTCTTC. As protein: CASSGSSYNGQFF.

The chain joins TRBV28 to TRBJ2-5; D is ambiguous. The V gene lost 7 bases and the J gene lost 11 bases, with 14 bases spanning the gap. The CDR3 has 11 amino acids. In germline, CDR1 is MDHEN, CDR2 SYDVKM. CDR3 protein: CASTLPHEQYF. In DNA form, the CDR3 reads TGTGCCAGCACTTTGCCCCATGAGCAGTACTTC. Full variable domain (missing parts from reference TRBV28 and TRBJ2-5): DVKVTQSSRYLVKRTGEKVFLECVQDMDHENMFWYRQDPGLGLRLIYFSYDVKMKEKGDIPEGYSVSREKKERFSLILESASTNQTSMYLCASTLPHEQYFGPGTRLLVL.

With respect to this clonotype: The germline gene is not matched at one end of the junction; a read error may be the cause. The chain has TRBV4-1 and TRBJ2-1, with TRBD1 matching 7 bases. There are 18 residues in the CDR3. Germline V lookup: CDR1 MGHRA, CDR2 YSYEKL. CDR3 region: CTSSPLYDAGGVHNEQFF. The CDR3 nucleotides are TGCACCAGCAGCCCCCTATACGATGCAGGGGGAGTGCACAATGAGCAGTTCTTC.

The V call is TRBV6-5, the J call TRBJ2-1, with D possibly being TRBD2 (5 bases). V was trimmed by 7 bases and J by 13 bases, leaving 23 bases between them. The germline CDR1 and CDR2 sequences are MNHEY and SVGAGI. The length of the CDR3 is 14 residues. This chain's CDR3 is CASTIGPRGSEQFF. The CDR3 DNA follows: TGTGCCAGCACCATCGGACCTCGGGGAAGTGAACAGTTCTTC.

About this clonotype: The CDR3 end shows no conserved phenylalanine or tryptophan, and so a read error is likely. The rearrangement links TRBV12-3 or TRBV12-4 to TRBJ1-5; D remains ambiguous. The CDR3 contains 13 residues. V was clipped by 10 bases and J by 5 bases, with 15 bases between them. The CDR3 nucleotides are TGTGCCACCTCGTACTCTGGGGATCAGCCCCAGCATATT. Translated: CATSYSGDQPQHI.

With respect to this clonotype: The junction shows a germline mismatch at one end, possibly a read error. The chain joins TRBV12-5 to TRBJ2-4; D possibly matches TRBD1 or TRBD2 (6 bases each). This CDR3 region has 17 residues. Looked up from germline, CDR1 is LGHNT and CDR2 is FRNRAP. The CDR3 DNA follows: TGTGCTAGTGGTATGGTATTGGGGGGCTCGGCCAAAAACATTCAGTACTTC. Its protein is CASGMVLGGSAKNIQYF.

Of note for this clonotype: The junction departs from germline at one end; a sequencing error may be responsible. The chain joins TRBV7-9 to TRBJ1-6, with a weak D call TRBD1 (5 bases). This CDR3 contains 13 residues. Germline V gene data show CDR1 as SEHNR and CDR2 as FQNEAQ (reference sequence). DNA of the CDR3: TGTGACAGCAGCGGGACTAGGGATTCACCCCTCCACTTT. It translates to CDSSGTRDSPLHF.

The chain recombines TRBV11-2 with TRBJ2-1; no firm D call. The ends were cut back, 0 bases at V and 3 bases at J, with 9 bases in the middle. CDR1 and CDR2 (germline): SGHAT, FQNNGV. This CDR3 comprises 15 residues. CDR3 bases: TGTGCCAGCAGCTTAGATGCGGCTAACTACAATGAGCAGTTCTTC. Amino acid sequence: CASSLDAANYNEQFF.